The clone carrying this T cell receptor (beta chain) was seen a few times. As yet, its antigen is unknown. The source of the sample is a study of OX40 agonist ivuxolimab in advanced cancers. Study-wide findings and caveats: Which antigen the expanded peripheral T cells recognized is unknown. Partial responders receiving 0.1-3.0 mg/kg showed among the lowest clonal expansion.

Sequencing used immunoSEQ multiplex PCR; TCRdb keeps in-frame clones, though not all of them. Seen here are fewer than 70,000 clones, around 84% observed once, and the top ten hold 1.5% to 2%. Germline lookup yields CDR1 SNHLY and CDR2 FYNNEI. V lost 1 base and J 11 bases, leaving 11 bases between the germline ends. CDR3 length equals 13 residues. Specimen: CD4+ or CD8+ T cells sorted from blood, collected in a trial of the OX40 agonist ivuxolimab. This receptor was obtained from an adult with an advanced solid tumor such as melanoma, head and neck, liver or kidney cancer. The V and J genes are TRBV2 and TRBJ1-4, with D possibly TRBD1 on 6 matching bases. For the CDR3, the DNA is TGTGCCAGCAGTGAAGGCTATGGACAGAAACTGTTTTTT. Translated, it gives CASSEGYGQKLFF.